A selection of T cell receptor beta chains follows, all from one sample in a study of CD8+ T cells in alopecia areata. This table comes from immunoSEQ multiplex PCR, and its TCRdb copy is limited to in-frame clones, with some not included. The data contain around 140,000 clones, about three fifths of them singletons. Sequencing was performed on CD4+ T cells sorted from blood, taken at week 0. The receptor set was obtained from a human donor with alopecia areata. Both conserved end residues are part of each CDR3. The D gene is left open where the match is weak. Clone size is given for some rows only: seen once, a few or many times, or a class if the clone is expanded.

.	TRBV18	.	TRBJ2-1	TGTGCCAGCTCACCACGGGTAGGGCAATCCTACAATGAGCAGTTCTTC	CASSPRVGQSYNEQFF
.	TRBV6-6	few	TRBJ1-2	TGTGCCAGCAGTACTGGGGAGGGTGTTACTAACTATGGCTACACCTTC	CASSTGEGVTNYGYTF
.	TRBV5-1	once	TRBJ1-2	TGCGCCAGCAGCCCAGGGTTCTCGGGGTATGGCTACACCTTC	CASSPGFSGYGYTF
TRBD1	TRBV6-6	.	TRBJ2-7	TGTGCCAGCAGTTACGGGACAGGGATCCACGAGCAGTACTTC	CASSYGTGIHEQYF
.	TRBV6-5	.	TRBJ1-4	TGTGCCAGCAGTTCGGGCCTGGTAGGAGAAAAACTGTTTTTT	CASSSGLVGEKLFF
.	TRBV4-3	.	TRBJ1-2	TGCGCCAGCAGCCCCTCCCATGGGGGCGAGTATGGCTACACCTTC	CASSPSHGGEYGYTF
.	TRBV6-5	once	TRBJ1-1	TGTGCCAGCATTAAGAACACTGAAGCTTTCTTT	CASIKNTEAFF
TRBD1	TRBV2	.	TRBJ1-5	TGTGCCAGCAGCCGGAACAGGGGAGATCAGCCCCAGCATTTT	CASSRNRGDQPQHF
TRBD1	TRBV29-1	.	TRBJ1-5	TGCAGCGCCCTCAGGGGGCTTCAGCCCCAGCATTTT	CSALRGLQPQHF
.	TRBV7-2	few	TRBJ2-1	TGTGCCAGCAGCTTGGGGAATATGGGAGAGCAGTTCTTC	CASSLGNMGEQFF
.	TRBV19	few	TRBJ1-5	TGTGCCAGTCACCTCTGGGGGAAAAATCAGCCCCAGCATTTT	CASHLWGKNQPQHF
TRBD1	TRBV19	.	TRBJ2-2	TGTGCCAGTAAACCCGGGACAGGGGTCACCGGGGAGCTGTTTTTT	CASKPGTGVTGELFF
TRBD2	TRBV5-1	.	TRBJ2-2	TGCGCCAGCGGTACTAGCGGGGGACTACCCACCGGGGAGCTGTTTTTT	CASGTSGGLPTGELFF
.	TRBV29-1	.	TRBJ1-1	TGCAGCGTTGAGTATGGACGGAACACTGAAGCTTTCTTT	CSVEYGRNTEAFF
TRBD1	TRBV5-1	.	TRBJ1-5	TGCGCCAGCAGCTGGGGGACAGGGACGGGACAGCCCCAGCATTTT	CASSWGTGTGQPQHF
.	TRBV29-1	.	TRBJ2-1	TGCAGCGTTGGTCGGGACGCTGAGCAGTTCTTC	CSVGRDAEQFF
TRBD1	TRBV28	.	TRBJ1-6	TGTGCCAGCACCTCGAGGGACAGGGGTACTTCACCCCTCCACTTT	CASTSRDRGTSPLHF
.	TRBV5-6	.	TRBJ2-5	TGTGCCAGCAGCTTGGCGCGACAGTCCATACAAGAGACCCAGTACTTC	CASSLARQSIQETQYF
TRBD2	TRBV10-3	few	TRBJ2-5	TGTGCCATCAGTGAGAGGACTAGCGGGGTCCAAGAGACCCAGTACTTC	CAISERTSGVQETQYF
TRBD2	TRBV27	few	TRBJ2-7	TGTGCCAGCAGTTCCCGCACCGGCGGGGGGACCTACGAGCAGTACTTC	CASSSRTGGGTYEQYF
TRBD1	TRBV30	.	TRBJ2-3	TGTGCCTGGAACAGGGGAATTATCCCAGATACGCAGTATTTT	CAWNRGIIPDTQYF
TRBD1	TRBV5-1	.	TRBJ1-1	TGCGCCAGCAGCCTTCAGACAGGGGTGAACACTGAAGCTTTCTTT	CASSLQTGVNTEAFF
.	TRBV29-1	few	TRBJ1-3	TGCAGCGTTTCGGGTCTAGGAAACACCATATATTTT	CSVSGLGNTIYF
.	TRBV7-9	few	TRBJ1-5	TGTGCCAGCAGCTCCCGGGGGGGGCCCCAGCATTTT	CASSSRGGPQHF
TRBD1	TRBV25-1	few	TRBJ1-2	TGTGCCAGCAGTGATCCGGGACAGGGGGACTATGGCTACACCTTC	CASSDPGQGDYGYTF
TRBD1	TRBV29-1	.	TRBJ2-7	TGCAGCGTTGAGGATCTGGGACAGGGAGAATCTGGCTCCTACGAGCAGTACTTC	CSVEDLGQGESGSYEQYF
.	TRBV6-5	.	TRBJ2-5	TGTGCCAGCAGTTACTCGCATCGGCAGGCTCAAGAGACCCAGTACTTC	CASSYSHRQAQETQYF
.	TRBV27	.	TRBJ2-2	TGTGCCAGCAGGCTGCTGGGGGGTACCGGGGAGCTGTTTTTT	CASRLLGGTGELFF
.	TRBV6-5	.	TRBJ1-6	TGTGCCAGCAGTCCCCGGCAGGCGCGTAATTCACCCCTCCACTTT	CASSPRQARNSPLHF
TRBD2	TRBV7-2	.	TRBJ2-5	TGTGCCAGCAGCTTAGACGGGGGGATGCAGACCCAGTACTTC	CASSLDGGMQTQYF
TRBD1	TRBV30	.	TRBJ2-7	TGTGCCTGGAGCCCCCTGGGACAGTCCTACGAGCAGTACTTC	CAWSPLGQSYEQYF
.	TRBV7-6	.	TRBJ2-5	TGTGCCAGCAGCTTAGCGGTCCAAGAGACCCAGTACTTC	CASSLAVQETQYF
.	TRBV15	few	TRBJ1-2	TGTGCCACCAGCAGAGATCAGAACTATGGCTACACCTTC	CATSRDQNYGYTF
.	TRBV29-1	few	TRBJ2-7	TGCAGCGTTAAGTCAGACGCAGGTCGCGAGCAGTACTTC	CSVKSDAGREQYF
.	TRBV7-2	.	TRBJ2-3	TGTGCCAGCAGCTCCCCGAACGAAGATACGCAGTATTTT	CASSSPNEDTQYF
.	TRBV7-2	few	TRBJ2-7	TGTGCCAGCAGCTTATCGGTGGGATCCTACGAGCAGTACTTC	CASSLSVGSYEQYF
.	TRBV6-6	.	TRBJ1-2	TGTGCCAGCGGGGCCAGCCGAAACTATGGCTACACCTTC	CASGASRNYGYTF
TRBD2	TRBV11-2	.	TRBJ2-1	TGTGCCAGCACGGCGGGAGTTTACAATGAGCAGTTCTTC	CASTAGVYNEQFF
.	TRBV30	.	TRBJ1-2	TGTGCCTGGAATGGCAGGGGTGACTATGGCTACACCTTC	CAWNGRGDYGYTF
.	TRBV29-1	.	TRBJ1-1	TGCAGCGTTGAATGGCCAGGACATAACACTGAAGCTTTCTTT	CSVEWPGHNTEAFF
.	TRBV29-1	.	TRBJ1-2	TGCAGCGTTGCCCCGAGAATGTCTAACTATGGCTACACCTTC	CSVAPRMSNYGYTF
TRBD1	TRBV7-9	few	TRBJ1-5	TGTGCCAGCAGCCCAGGGATGACAGGGGGTAATCAGCCCCAGCATTTT	CASSPGMTGGNQPQHF